In this sample, the clone carrying this T cell receptor beta chain turned up a few times. The data originate from a study of blood T cell repertoires in COVID-19. In the study overall: The origin of the acute and convalescent COVID-19 samples was the United States, Italy and Spain. PBMCs, B-cell-depleted T cells, or T cells provided the cDNA or gDNA that made up the material.

Original methodology: Scientists estimated how many nucleated cells there were by amplifying reference gene primers. Method: immunoSEQ multiplex PCR; TCRdb's copy keeps in-frame clones and lacks some. The V and J calls and clone size are taken from that table; D and trimming were inferred from the DNA. The sample records 200,000 or so clones, about 88% being singletons. Germline V gives CDR1 LGHDT, CDR2 YNNKEL (reference sequence). CDR3 size: 15 residues. The ends lost 0 bases at V and 6 bases at J; junction bases unmatched: 5. Sequenced input: peripheral blood. The rearrangement links TRBV3-1 (or the pseudogene TRBV3-2) to TRBJ2-7; 10 bases align to TRBD1. The sequence was collected from a man between 50 and 59 years old who had recovered from COVID-19. The DNA of the CDR3 is TGTGCCAGCAGCCAAGAGGACAGGGGGAGAGGCGAGCAGTACTTC. It encodes CASSQEDRGRGEQYF.